One and the same sample provided the 6 T cell receptor beta chains below, sequenced in a study of Siglec-9 on CD8 T cells in melanoma. Profiled with immunoSEQ multiplex PCR; TCRdb holds only in-frame clones, not every one. The sample carries more than 25,000 clones, 80% recorded once. The material sequenced was Siglec-9- CD8+ T cells sorted from blood. These receptors all stem from a human donor in good health.

This chain links TRBV21-1 with TRBJ2-7; no DNA check was done on the table's D call, TRBD1. TRBV21-1 is a known pseudogene. This CDR3 is 15 amino acids long. DNA of the CDR3: TGTGCCAGGGCGGCCGCGGGACAGGTCTCCTACGAGCAGTACGTC. It translates to CARAAAGQVSYEQYV.

The rearrangement uses TRBV5-1 and TRBJ1-2; TRBD1 matches 7 bases. This CDR3 comprises 15 residues. Germline V gene sequence: CDR1 SGHRS, CDR2 YFSETQ. V lost 2 bases and J lost 5; bases outside the gene matches: 9. CDR3 sequence reads: CASSFRTGDEYGYTF. The DNA for the CDR3 is TGCGCCAGCAGCTTTCGGACAGGTGACGAGTATGGCTACACCTTC.

The chain is built from TRBV19 and TRBJ2-7; D remains ambiguous. From germline, CDR1 is LNHDA and CDR2 SQIVND (reference sequence). V was trimmed by 1 base and J by 0 bases, leaving 10 bases between them. This CDR3 spans 15 amino acids. The CDR3 nucleotides read TGTGCCAGTAGTATAGGCCAGGAAAGCTCCTACGAGCAGTACTTC. Translating it yields CASSIGQESSYEQYF.

This chain links TRBV10-2 with TRBJ2-2; TRBD1 is a possible D gene (6 bases). This CDR3 has 15 residues. Trimming removed 1 base at V and 2 bases at J, with 8 bases between. Germline lookup yields CDR1 WSHSY and CDR2 SAAADI. The CDR3 sequence is CASSEWGRNTGELFF. The CDR3, as DNA: TGCGCCAGCAGTGAGTGGGGGCGAAACACCGGGGAGCTGTTTTTT.

DNA for the CDR3: TGTGCCAGTAGTATTTTCGACAGGTCGAACACTGAAGCTTTCTTT. Translating it yields CASSIFDRSNTEAFF. The chain couples TRBV19 to TRBJ1-1; tentatively, D is TRBD1 (6 bases). In germline, CDR1 is LNHDA, CDR2 SQIVND (reference sequence). This CDR3 comprises 15 residues. V gave up 3 bases and J gave up 1 base, with 12 bases separating them.

This chain uses TRBV7-7 with TRBJ2-3, with 8 bases lining up with TRBD2. CDR3 length equals 15 residues. V trimming: 1 base; J trimming: 5 bases; junction bases outside the gene matches: 5. Germline V gene data show CDR1 as SSHAT and CDR2 as FNYEAQ (reference sequence). The CDR3 DNA sequence: TGTGCCAGCAGCTTAGAGGGACTAGGAGGAGATACGCAGTATTTT. This encodes CASSLEGLGGDTQYF.